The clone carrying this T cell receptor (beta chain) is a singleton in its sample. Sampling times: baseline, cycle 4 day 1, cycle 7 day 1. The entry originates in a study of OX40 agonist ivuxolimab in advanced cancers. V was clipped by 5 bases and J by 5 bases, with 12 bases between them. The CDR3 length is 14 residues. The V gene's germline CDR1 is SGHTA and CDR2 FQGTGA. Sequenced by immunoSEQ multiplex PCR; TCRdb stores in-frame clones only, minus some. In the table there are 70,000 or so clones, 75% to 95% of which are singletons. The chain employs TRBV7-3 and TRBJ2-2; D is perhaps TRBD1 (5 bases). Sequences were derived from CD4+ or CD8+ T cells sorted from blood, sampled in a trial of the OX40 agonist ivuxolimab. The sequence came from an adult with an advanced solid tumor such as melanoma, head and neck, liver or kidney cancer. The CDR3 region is CASSLGWTTGELFF. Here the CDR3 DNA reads TGTGCCAGCAGCCTCGGGTGGACAACCGGGGAGCTGTTTTTT.